The 30 T cell receptor beta chains below were found in one sample sequenced in a study of cytomegalovirus exposure and HLA in healthy donors (TCRdb year 2017). Library prep was done by the immunoSEQ multiplex PCR assay. A mixture of 60 forward primers for TCR Vbeta segments and 13 reverse primers for TCR Jbeta segments was used in the multiplex PCR. The table comes from immuneACCESS by way of TCRdb, which keeps in-frame sequences with V and J called. Part of the clones is missing from these tables; in studies checked, under half for an unresolved V gene and the rest for unknown reasons. Present in this sample are fewer than 200,000 clones, about 64% of which were seen just once. The ten most abundant clones make up less than 1.5% of the sample. Source material: PBMCs. Source of these receptors: a man over 45 in good health and CMV-seronegative.

The rearrangement links TRBV9 to TRBJ2-3, with 9 bases fitting TRBD1. There are 16 residues in the CDR3. After removal of 0 bases from V and 3 bases from J, the junction contained 5 bases not matched to a gene. The germline V gene has CDR1 SGDLS and CDR2 YYNGEE. CDR3 amino acids: CASSVVPGQGTDTQYF. CDR3 nucleotide sequence: TGTGCCAGCAGCGTAGTCCCGGGACAGGGAACAGATACGCAGTATTTT.

The genes are TRBV13 and TRBJ2-7, with 10 positions matching TRBD1. The length of the CDR3 is 15 residues. Germline values: CDR1 PRHDT, CDR2 FYEKMQ (reference sequence). Germline trimming cut 4 bases from V and 3 bases from J; bases unmatched to any gene: 6. For the CDR3, the DNA is TGTGCCAGCAGCTCCCGGACAGGGGGTTTCTACGAGCAGTACTTC. This encodes CASSSRTGGFYEQYF.

This clone was seen only a few times. This chain links TRBV10-3 with TRBJ2-3; 13 bases agree with TRBD2. Germline CDR1 is ENHRY and CDR2 is SYGVKD. J was trimmed by 3 bases and V by 6 bases; bases with no gene match: 6. CDR3 length equals 16 residues. The CDR3 DNA sequence: TGTGCCATCAGGGTCGGGACTAGCGGGGTGACAGATACGCAGTATTTT. Its translation: CAIRVGTSGVTDTQYF.

This chain joins TRBV10-1 and TRBJ2-1; maybe TRBD1 (5 bases). Trimming took off 3 bases at V and 1 base at J, with 10 bases between the two ends. CDR1 and CDR2 (germline): WNHNN, SYGVQD (reference sequence). The CDR3 covers 15 residues. CDR3 sequence reads: CASSDGDSSYNEQFF. The CDR3 nucleotides read TGCGCCAGCAGTGACGGAGACAGTTCCTACAATGAGCAGTTCTTC.

In its sample, this clone was seen once. The chain uses TRBV7-2 and TRBJ1-6; D perhaps matches TRBD1 (6 bases). V was shortened by 0 bases and J by 9 bases, with 15 bases between the two germline ends. Germline loops: CDR1 SGHTA, CDR2 FQGNSA. This CDR3 has 16 amino acids. CDR3: CASSLASQGRASPLHF. For the CDR3, the DNA is TGTGCCAGCAGCTTAGCATCCCAGGGGCGGGCTTCACCCCTCCACTTT.

V is TRBV5-4 and J is TRBJ1-2, with TRBD1 as a possible D gene (5 bases). The CDR3 extends over 17 amino acids. V dropped 3 bases and J dropped 0 bases, with 18 bases sitting between them. Germline-derived CDR1 and CDR2 are SGHNT and YYREEE (reference sequence). The CDR3 nucleotides are TGTGCCAGCAGCTCCCCCCGGGGGGGGGAATCTAACTATGGCTACACCTTC. Translated, it gives CASSSPRGGESNYGYTF. Full variable domain (missing parts from reference TRBV5-4 and TRBJ1-2): ETGVTQSPTHLIKTRGQQVTLRCSSQSGHNTVSWYQQALGQGPQFIFQYYREEENGRGNFPPRFSGLQFPNYSSELNVNALELDDSALYLCASSSPRGGESNYGYTFGSGTRLTVV.

Only one count was recorded for this clone. The chain employs TRBV5-4 and TRBJ1-3; D gene ambiguous. CDR1 and CDR2 (germline): SGHNT, YYREEE (reference sequence). CDR3 size: 17 residues. Trimming removed 1 base at V and 0 bases at J, with 14 bases between. The CDR3 DNA sequence: TGTGCCAGCAGCTTGCTTCCTGGACTTACCTCTGGAAACACCATATATTTT. Translated: CASSLLPGLTSGNTIYF.

The chain joins TRBV19 to TRBJ1-6; 11 bases fit TRBD1. Germline CDR1 is LNHDA and CDR2 is SQIVND (reference sequence). The CDR3 contains 14 residues. Trimming cost V 6 bases and J 10 bases; bases outside gene matches: 5. This CDR3 is CASSSGTGGSPLHF. The CDR3 nucleotides read TGTGCCAGTAGCTCCGGGACAGGGGGGTCACCCCTCCACTTT.

J is TRBJ1-2 and V is TRBV6-5, with no clear D. This CDR3 has 13 residues. Trimming left V 7 bases short and J 0 bases short, with 9 bases between. Germline loops: CDR1 MNHEY, CDR2 SVGAGI. The DNA for the CDR3 is TGTGCCAGCACCCAGGCCTCTAACTATGGCTACACCTTC. Translating it yields CASTQASNYGYTF.

The chain couples TRBV27 to TRBJ2-3, with 14 bases lining up with TRBD2. The CDR3 extends over 20 amino acids. The V gene's germline CDR1 is MNHEY and CDR2 SMNVEV (reference sequence). V shed 6 bases, J shed 3 bases, and the junction held 17 bases outside the gene matches. CDR3 DNA sequence: TGTGCCAGCAGCACGCCGGGACTAGCGGGGGCCGGGGGCCGAACAGATACGCAGTATTTT. Its protein product is CASSTPGLAGAGGRTDTQYF.

The chain employs TRBV28 and TRBJ2-7; maybe TRBD2 (6 bases). V was trimmed by 8 bases and J by 3 bases, leaving 20 bases between them. Germline-derived CDR1 and CDR2 are MDHEN and SYDVKM. This CDR3 has 15 residues. The CDR3 loop reads CASLPGGGSHYEQYF. CDR3 bases: TGTGCCAGCCTTCCGGGCGGAGGGTCTCACTACGAGCAGTACTTC.

This rearrangement joins TRBV5-4 to TRBJ2-4, with TRBD1 as a possible D gene (5 bases). The V and J ends lost 4 bases and 0 bases respectively, with 14 bases between them. The CDR3 length is 16 residues. Per germline, CDR1 SGHNT and CDR2 YYREEE (reference sequence). CDR3 bases: TGTGCCAGCAGCCTCACAGGCGCCTTAGCCAAAAACATTCAGTACTTC. It codes for CASSLTGALAKNIQYF.

This clone occurred a few times. V gene TRBV6-5 combines with J gene TRBJ2-1; 8 positions agree with TRBD2. The CDR3 has 13 amino acids. After removal of 6 bases from V and 10 bases from J, the junction contained 8 bases not matched to a gene. CDR1 is MNHEY, CDR2 SVGAGI, per germline. DNA for the CDR3: TGTGCCAGCAGCATATCTAGCGGGCGCGAGCAGTTCTTC. It translates to CASSISSGREQFF.

This chain uses TRBV28 with TRBJ1-1; the D gene is possibly TRBD1 (5 bases). The CDR3 covers 14 residues. Germline lookup yields CDR1 MDHEN and CDR2 SYDVKM. Trimming cost V 8 bases and J 11 bases, with 24 bases left between them. CDR3 in amino acids: CASGAEGRSGLAFF. Here the CDR3 DNA reads TGTGCCAGCGGAGCGGAGGGACGGTCGGGACTGGCTTTCTTT.

The rearrangement links TRBV5-8 to TRBJ2-2; 7 bases fit TRBD1. The CDR3 sequence is 15 residues long. CDR1 and CDR2 (germline): SGHTS, YDEGEE. V was clipped by 7 bases and J by 6 bases; unmatched bases: 12. CDR3 sequence reads: CASSDRELSAGELFF. The CDR3 nucleotides read TGTGCCAGCTCAGACAGGGAGTTGAGCGCCGGGGAGCTGTTTTTT.

J is TRBJ1-2 and V is TRBV19; D remains ambiguous. The CDR3 is 13 amino acids. Per the germline V gene, CDR1 is LNHDA and CDR2 is SQIVND (reference sequence). V lost 6 bases and J 5 bases, leaving 13 bases between the germline ends. The CDR3 region is CASRRDLGYGYTF. CDR3 DNA: TGTGCCAGTAGGAGGGATTTGGGGTATGGCTACACCTTC.

This clone came up a few times. This rearrangement joins TRBV5-4 to TRBJ1-2; weak D call: TRBD1 (6 bases). The V gene's germline CDR1 is SGHNT and CDR2 YYREEE (reference sequence). Trimming took off 0 bases at V and 7 bases at J, with 10 bases between the two ends. CDR3 size: 13 residues. The CDR3 spells CASSLGGPLGYTF. In nucleotides, the CDR3 is TGTGCCAGCAGCTTGGGGGGGCCTCTTGGCTACACCTTC. Full variable domain (remainder filled in from reference TRBV5-4 and TRBJ1-2): ETGVTQSPTHLIKTRGQQVTLRCSSQSGHNTVSWYQQALGQGPQFIFQYYREEENGRGNFPPRFSGLQFPNYSSELNVNALELDDSALYLCASSLGGPLGYTFGSGTRLTVV.

The J gene is TRBJ1-3, the V gene TRBV15; D remains unclear. The CDR3 loop spans 16 amino acids. Trimming took 0 bases from V and 2 from J, leaving 11 bases between them. The germline V gene has CDR1 LNHNV and CDR2 YYDKDF (reference sequence). DNA of the CDR3: TGTGCCACCAGCAGAGATGGAGGGCCTCCTGGAAACACCATATATTTT. Translation: CATSRDGGPPGNTIYF.

The chain uses TRBV7-9 and TRBJ2-7, with D unresolved. CDR1 and CDR2 (germline): SEHNR, FQNEAQ (reference sequence). Trimming left V 2 bases short and J 12 bases short, with 14 bases between. The CDR3 is made up of 12 amino acids. The chain's CDR3 is CASSLYQETPYF. DNA of the CDR3: TGTGCCAGCAGCTTATACCAGGAAACCCCGTACTTC.

The rearrangement uses TRBV5-6 and TRBJ2-5; 9 bases are shared with TRBD1. V shed 4 bases, J shed 12 bases, and the junction held 4 bases outside the gene matches. The CDR3 totals 11 residues. Germline CDR1 reads SGHDT; CDR2 reads YYEEEE. As DNA, the CDR3 is TGTGCCAGCAGCCTAAGACAGGGGGAGTACTTC. This encodes CASSLRQGEYF.

This clone has more than one count but fewer than ten. The chain employs TRBV19 and TRBJ2-3; possibly TRBD2 for D (7 bases). The CDR3 spans 15 residues. V was cut by 6 bases and J by 4 bases, with 17 bases left in between. CDR1 and CDR2 from the germline V gene are LNHDA and SQIVND (reference sequence). CDR3 amino acids: CASSGGGGGADTQYF. The CDR3 nucleotides read TGTGCCAGTAGCGGAGGGGGGGGCGGGGCAGATACGCAGTATTTT.

The rearrangement joins TRBV4-2 to TRBJ2-7; 7 bases are a match to TRBD1. CDR3 size: 14 residues. The V gene end was trimmed by 2 bases and the J gene end by 2 bases; junction bases not matched to a gene: 3. Per germline, CDR1 LGHNA and CDR2 YNFKEQ. CDR3 region: CASSQQGETYEQYF. The CDR3 coding sequence is TGTGCCAGCAGCCAACAGGGGGAAACCTACGAGCAGTACTTC.

The chain has TRBV19 and TRBJ2-2; the match to TRBD1 covers 8 bases. V was clipped by 5 bases and J by 1 base; unmatched bases: 9. CDR3 length equals 17 residues. The germline CDR1 and CDR2 sequences are LNHDA and SQIVND (reference sequence). As DNA, the CDR3 is TGTGCCAGTAGTCCCTCGGCAGGGGGCATGAACACCGGGGAGCTGTTTTTT. Protein sequence: CASSPSAGGMNTGELFF.

The chain is built from TRBV2 and TRBJ1-4; 12 bases fit TRBD1. CDR1 is SNHLY and CDR2 is FYNNEI in the germline V gene. CDR3 length: 14 residues. After removal of 6 bases from V and 7 bases from J, the junction contained 3 bases not matched to a gene. The CDR3 region is CASRGTGGFEKLFF. CDR3 in DNA: TGTGCCAGCAGGGGGACAGGGGGCTTTGAAAAACTGTTTTTT.

The genes are TRBV5-4 and TRBJ2-3, with 10 positions matching TRBD2. The CDR3 is 16 residues long. V lost 4 bases to trimming and J lost 2 bases; unmatched junction nucleotides: 7. Germline assignment: CDR1 SGHNT and CDR2 YYREEE (reference sequence). The CDR3: CASSPGLADLTDTQYF. The CDR3 DNA reads as TGTGCCAGCAGCCCCGGACTAGCGGATCTCACAGATACGCAGTATTTT. Combining the CDR3 with reference TRBV5-4 and TRBJ2-3 gives the whole variable domain ETGVTQSPTHLIKTRGQQVTLRCSSQSGHNTVSWYQQALGQGPQFIFQYYREEENGRGNFPPRFSGLQFPNYSSELNVNALELDDSALYLCASSPGLADLTDTQYFGPGTRLTVL.

V gene TRBV7-2 combines with J gene TRBJ1-2; TRBD1 matches at 8 bases. Germline V gives CDR1 SGHTA, CDR2 FQGNSA. The CDR3 has 17 amino acids. V shed 5 bases, J shed 2 bases, and the junction held 13 bases outside the gene matches. CDR3 region: CASSRPDREGANYGYTF. In nucleotides, the CDR3 is TGTGCCAGCAGCCGTCCGGACAGGGAGGGGGCGAACTATGGCTACACCTTC.

The chain joins TRBV4-1 to TRBJ2-5; D call uncertain. The CDR3 is 15 amino acids. The germline V and J ends were trimmed by 0 bases and 5 bases, with 13 bases remaining between them. Germline CDR1 and CDR2: MGHRA and YSYEKL. The CDR3 DNA reads TGCGCCAGCAGCCAAGACAGCCTTCTGAGGGAGACCCAGTACTTC. It is translated as CASSQDSLLRETQYF.

The chain is built from TRBV5-6 and TRBJ2-1; TRBD2 agrees at 8 bases. Germline CDR1 reads SGHDT; CDR2 reads YYEEEE. The CDR3 has 16 amino acids. The trim removed 3 bases at V and 2 bases at J, leaving 7 bases unmatched. The CDR3 DNA sequence: TGTGCCAGCAGCTCCCGCGGGCGGGGGGCCTACAATGAGCAGTTCTTC. Residues: CASSSRGRGAYNEQFF. Looking up the rest from reference TRBV5-6 and TRBJ2-1 gives the full variable domain: DAGVTQSPTHLIKTRGQQVTLRCSPKSGHDTVSWYQQALGQGPQFIFQYYEEEERQRGNFPDRFSGHQFPNYSSELNVNALLLGDSALYLCASSSRGRGAYNEQFFGPGTRLTVL.

CDR3 in amino acids: CASSPRTGVRDTQYF. The CDR3 region has the DNA TGTGCCAGCTCACCACGGACAGGGGTAAGAGATACGCAGTATTTT. The V call is TRBV18, the J call TRBJ2-3, with 9 bases aligning to TRBD1. V shed 1 base, J shed 5 bases, and the junction held 4 bases outside the gene matches. The CDR3 covers 15 residues. Looked up from germline, CDR1 is KGHSH and CDR2 is LQKENI.

As concerns this clone: This sample includes further DNA sequences coding for the same CDR3. The gene calls are TRBV5-1 and TRBJ1-1, with D maybe TRBD1 (6 bases). Germline V CDR1 and CDR2: SGHRS, YFSETQ. Trimming removed 3 bases at V and 1 base at J, with 7 bases between. The CDR3 is 13 residues long. CDR3 in amino acids: CASSSQGNTEAFF. CDR3 coding DNA: TGCGCCAGCAGCTCACAGGGGAACACTGAAGCTTTCTTT.